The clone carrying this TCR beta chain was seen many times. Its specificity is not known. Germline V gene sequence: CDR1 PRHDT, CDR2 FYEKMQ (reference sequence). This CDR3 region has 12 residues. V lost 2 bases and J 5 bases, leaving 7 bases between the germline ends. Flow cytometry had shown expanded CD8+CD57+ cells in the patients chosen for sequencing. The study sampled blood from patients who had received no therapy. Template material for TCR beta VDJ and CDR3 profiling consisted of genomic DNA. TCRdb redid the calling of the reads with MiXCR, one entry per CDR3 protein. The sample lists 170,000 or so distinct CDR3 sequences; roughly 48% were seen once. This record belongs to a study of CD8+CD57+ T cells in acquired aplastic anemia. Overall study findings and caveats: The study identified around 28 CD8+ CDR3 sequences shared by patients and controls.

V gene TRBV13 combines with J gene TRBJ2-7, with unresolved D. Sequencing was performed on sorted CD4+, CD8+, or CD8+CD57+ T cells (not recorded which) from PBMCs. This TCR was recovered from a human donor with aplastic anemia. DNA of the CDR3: TGTGCCAGCAGCTTATCCCGGAACGAGCAGTACTTC. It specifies CASSLSRNEQYF.